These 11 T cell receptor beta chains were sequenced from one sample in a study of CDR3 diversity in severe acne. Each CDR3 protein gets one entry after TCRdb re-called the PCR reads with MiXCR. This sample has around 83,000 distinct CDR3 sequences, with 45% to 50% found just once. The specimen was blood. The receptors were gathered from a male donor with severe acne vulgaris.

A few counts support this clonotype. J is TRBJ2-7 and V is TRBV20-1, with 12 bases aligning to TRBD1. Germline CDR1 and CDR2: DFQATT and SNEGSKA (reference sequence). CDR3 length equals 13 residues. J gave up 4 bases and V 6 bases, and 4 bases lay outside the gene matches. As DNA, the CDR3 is TGCAGTGCCGGGACAGGGGGCTTATACGAGCAGTACTTC. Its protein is CSAGTGGLYEQYF.

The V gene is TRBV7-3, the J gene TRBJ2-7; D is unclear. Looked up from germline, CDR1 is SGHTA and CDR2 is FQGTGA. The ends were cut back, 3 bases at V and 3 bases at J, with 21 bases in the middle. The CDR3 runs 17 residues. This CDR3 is CASSLTPVGGIRYEQYF. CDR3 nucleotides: TGTGCCAGCAGCTTGACGCCAGTCGGTGGGATCCGCTACGAGCAGTACTTC.

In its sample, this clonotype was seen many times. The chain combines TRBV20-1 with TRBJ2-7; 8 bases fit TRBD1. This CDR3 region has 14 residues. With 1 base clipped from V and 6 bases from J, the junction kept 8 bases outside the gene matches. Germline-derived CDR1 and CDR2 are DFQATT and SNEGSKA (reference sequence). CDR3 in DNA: TGCAGTGCTAGAGCACGGACAGGGCCCGGCGAGCAGTACTTC. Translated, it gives CSARARTGPGEQYF.

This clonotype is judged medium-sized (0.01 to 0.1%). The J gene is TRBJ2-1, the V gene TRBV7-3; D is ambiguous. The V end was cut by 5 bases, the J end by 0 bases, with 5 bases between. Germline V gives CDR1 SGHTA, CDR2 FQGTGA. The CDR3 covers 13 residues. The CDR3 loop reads CASSQSSYNEQFF. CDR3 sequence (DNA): TGTGCCAGCAGCCAAAGCTCCTACAATGAGCAGTTCTTC.

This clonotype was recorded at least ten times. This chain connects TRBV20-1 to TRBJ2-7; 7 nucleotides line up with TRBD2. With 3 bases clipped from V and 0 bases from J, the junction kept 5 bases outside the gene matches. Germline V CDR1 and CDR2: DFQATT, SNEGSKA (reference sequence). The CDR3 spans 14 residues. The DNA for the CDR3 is TGCAGTGCTAGGGGAGCGGGGTACTCCTACGAGCAGTACTTC. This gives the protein CSARGAGYSYEQYF.

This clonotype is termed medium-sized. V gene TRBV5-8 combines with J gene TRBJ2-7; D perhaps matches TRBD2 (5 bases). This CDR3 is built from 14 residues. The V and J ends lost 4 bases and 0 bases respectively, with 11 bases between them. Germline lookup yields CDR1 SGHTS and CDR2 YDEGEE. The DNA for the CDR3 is TGTGCCAGCAGCCACCCCGGGGACTCCTACGAGCAGTACTTC. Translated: CASSHPGDSYEQYF. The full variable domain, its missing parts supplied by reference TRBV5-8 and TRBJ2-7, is EAGVTQSPTHLIKTRGQQATLRCSPISGHTSVYWYQQALGLGLQFLLWYDEGEERNRGNFPPRFSGRQFPNYSSELNVNALELEDSALYLCASSHPGDSYEQYFGPGTRLTVT.

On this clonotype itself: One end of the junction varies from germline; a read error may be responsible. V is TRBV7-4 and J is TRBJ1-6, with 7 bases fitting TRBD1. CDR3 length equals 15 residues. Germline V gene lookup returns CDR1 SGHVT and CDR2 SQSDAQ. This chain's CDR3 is CASSETGARNSPLHF. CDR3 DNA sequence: TGTGCCAGCAGCGAAACAGGGGCACGTAATTCGCCCCTCCACTTT. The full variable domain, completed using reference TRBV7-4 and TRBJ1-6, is GAGVSQSPRYKVAKRGRDVALRCDSISGHVTLYWYRQTLGQGSEVLTYSQSDAQRDKSGRPSGRFSAERPERSVSTLKIQRTEQGDSAVYLCASSETGARNSPLHFGNGTRLTVT.

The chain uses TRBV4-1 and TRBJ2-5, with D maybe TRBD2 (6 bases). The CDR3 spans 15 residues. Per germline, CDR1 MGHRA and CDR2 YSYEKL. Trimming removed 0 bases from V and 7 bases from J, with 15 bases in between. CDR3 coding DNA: TGCGCCAGCAGCCAAGATTCGCGGGACCCAGGGACCCAGTACTTC. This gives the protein CASSQDSRDPGTQYF.

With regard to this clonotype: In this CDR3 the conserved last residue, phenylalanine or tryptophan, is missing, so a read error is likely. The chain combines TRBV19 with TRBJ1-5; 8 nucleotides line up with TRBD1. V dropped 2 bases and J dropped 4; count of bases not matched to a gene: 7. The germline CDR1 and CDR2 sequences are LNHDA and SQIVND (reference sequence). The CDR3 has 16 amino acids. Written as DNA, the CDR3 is TGTGCCAGTAGTATAACCGGGACAGGAGGGAATCAGCCCCAGCATCTT. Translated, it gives CASSITGTGGNQPQHL.

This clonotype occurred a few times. The CDR3 protein is CASSGGQVLNTEAFF. CDR3 DNA: TGTGCCAGCAGCGGTGGACAGGTCTTGAACACTGAAGCTTTCTTT. The chain employs TRBV9 and TRBJ1-1; 7 bases match TRBD1. Germline V lookup: CDR1 SGDLS, CDR2 YYNGEE. The CDR3 loop spans 15 amino acids. V trimming: 3 bases; J trimming: 0 bases; junction bases outside the gene matches: 5.

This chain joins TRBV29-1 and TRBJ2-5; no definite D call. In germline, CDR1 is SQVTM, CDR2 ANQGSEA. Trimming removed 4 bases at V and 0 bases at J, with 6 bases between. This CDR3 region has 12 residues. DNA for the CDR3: TGCAGCGTTGTACTGTACCAAGAGACCCAGTACTTC. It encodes CSVVLYQETQYF.